This T cell receptor beta chain derives from a study of blood T cell repertoires in COVID-19. How the authors handled the data: Reference gene primer amplification in the assay estimated nucleated cell counts. Profiling relied on immunoSEQ multiplex PCR, and the TCRdb table lists in-frame clones only, not all of them. The DNA was the basis for D and trimming; V, J and clone size are from that table. The repertoire holds 200,000 or so clones, with 81% as singletons. With 3 bases removed from V and 0 bases from J, the gap between germline ends came to 12 bases. CDR3 length equals 17 residues. Germline CDR1 SEHNR, CDR2 FQNEAQ (reference sequence).

The source material was peripheral blood. This rearrangement joins TRBV7-9 to TRBJ2-6; no clear D gene. The sequence came from a woman of 80 years or more with COVID-19, enrolled during active disease. The CDR3 sequence: CASSFASGFSGANVLTF. DNA of the CDR3: TGTGCCAGCAGCTTTGCGTCCGGTTTCTCTGGGGCCAACGTCCTGACTTTC. Based on the CDR3 plus reference TRBV7-9 and TRBJ2-6, the full variable domain is DTGVSQNPRHKITKRGQNVTFRCDPISEHNRLYWYRQTLGQGPEFLTYFQNEAQLEKSRLLSDRFSAERPKGSFSTLEIQRTEQGDSAMYLCASSFASGFSGANVLTFGAGSRLTVL.